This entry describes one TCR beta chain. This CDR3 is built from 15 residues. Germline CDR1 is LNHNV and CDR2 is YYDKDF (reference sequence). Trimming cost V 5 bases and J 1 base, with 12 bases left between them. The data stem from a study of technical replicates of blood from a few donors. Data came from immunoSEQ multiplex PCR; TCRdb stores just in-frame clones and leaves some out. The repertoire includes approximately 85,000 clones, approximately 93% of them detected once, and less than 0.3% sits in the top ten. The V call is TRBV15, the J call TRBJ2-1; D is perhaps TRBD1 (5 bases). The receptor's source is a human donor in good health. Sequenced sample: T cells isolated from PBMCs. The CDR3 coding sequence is TGTGCCACCAGCTATAGACAGAATTCCTACAATGAGCAGTTCTTC. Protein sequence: CATSYRQNSYNEQFF.